This T cell receptor beta chain was captured in a study of T cells in tuberculosis. Documented time point: new active TB diagnosis, blood taken before or within 7 days of starting treatment. Germline lookup yields CDR1 LNHDA and CDR2 SQIVND (reference sequence). This CDR3 has 15 residues. Trimming left V 3 bases short and J 8 bases short, with 16 bases between. The table came from immunoSEQ multiplex PCR; TCRdb's copy has only in-frame clones and leaves some out. Among over 30,000 clones, roughly 93% were seen once, and the ten largest hold about 10%. The rearrangement uses TRBV19 and TRBJ2-2; D is perhaps TRBD2 (5 bases). The receptor's source is an adult with tuberculosis. The material sequenced was PBMCs, taken at tuberculosis diagnosis. CDR3 nucleotides: TGTGCCAGTAGTATGAGCCCGGGAACAATGGGGGAGCTGTTTTTT. Amino acid sequence: CASSMSPGTMGELFF.